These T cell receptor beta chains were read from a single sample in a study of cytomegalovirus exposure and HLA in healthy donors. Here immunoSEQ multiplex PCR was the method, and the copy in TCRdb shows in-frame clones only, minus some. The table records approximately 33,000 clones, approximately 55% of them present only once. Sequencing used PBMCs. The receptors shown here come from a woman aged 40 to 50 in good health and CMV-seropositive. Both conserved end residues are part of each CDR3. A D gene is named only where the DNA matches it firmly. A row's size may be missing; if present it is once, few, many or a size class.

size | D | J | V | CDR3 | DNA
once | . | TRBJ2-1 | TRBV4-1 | CASSQLRQHTANEQFF | TGCGCCAGCAGCCAATTACGACAACACACAGCCAATGAGCAGTTCTTC
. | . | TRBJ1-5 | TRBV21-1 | CASRGGDQPQHF | TGTGCCAGCAGGGGGGGGGATCAGCCCCAGCATTTT
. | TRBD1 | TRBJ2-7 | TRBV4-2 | CASSQLLGTASYEQYF | TGTGCCAGCAGCCAGCTCCTTGGGACAGCTTCCTACGAGCAGTACTTC
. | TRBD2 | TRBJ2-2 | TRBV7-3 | CASSLLRAGGPGNTGELFF | TGTGCCAGCAGCTTATTACGGGCGGGGGGGCCCGGGAACACCGGGGAGCTGTTTTTT
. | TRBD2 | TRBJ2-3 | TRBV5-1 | CASQIAGGNTDTQYF | TGCGCCAGCCAAATAGCGGGGGGAAACACAGATACGCAGTATTTT
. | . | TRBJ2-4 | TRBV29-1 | CSVVLTKNIQYF | TGCAGCGTTGTACTAACAAAAAACATTCAGTACTTC
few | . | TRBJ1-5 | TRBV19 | CASIEGDSNQPQHF | TGTGCCAGTATTGAGGGGGATAGCAATCAGCCCCAGCATTTT
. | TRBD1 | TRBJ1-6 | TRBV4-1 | CASSQGAGGYLNSPLHF | TGCGCCAGCAGCCAAGGGGCAGGGGGCTACCTTAATTCACCCCTCCACTTT
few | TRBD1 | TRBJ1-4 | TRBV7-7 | CASSLGAGGTEKLFF | TGTGCTAGCAGCTTGGGGGCAGGGGGCACTGAAAAACTGTTTTTT
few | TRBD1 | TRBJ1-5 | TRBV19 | CASTSDRDSSRAQHF | TGTGCCAGTACCTCCGACCGGGACAGCTCCCGGGCCCAGCATTTT
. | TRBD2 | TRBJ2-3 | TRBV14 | CASSQRTSGASSTDTQYF | TGTGCCAGCAGCCAACGGACTAGCGGGGCATCTAGCACAGATACGCAGTATTTT
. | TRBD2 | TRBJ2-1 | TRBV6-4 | CASSGTSGGSQQFF | TGTGCCAGCAGTGGGACTAGCGGGGGGTCTCAGCAGTTCTTC
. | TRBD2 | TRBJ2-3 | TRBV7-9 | CASSRLAGVTDTQYF | TGTGCCAGCAGCAGACTAGCGGGGGTCACAGATACGCAGTATTTT
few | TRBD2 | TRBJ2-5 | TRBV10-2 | CASSGGGAGETQYF | TGCGCCAGCAGTGGCGGGGGGGCCGGGGAGACCCAGTACTTC
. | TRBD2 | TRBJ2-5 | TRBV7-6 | CASSLGLAGAIETQYF | TGTGCCAGCAGCCTGGGACTAGCGGGGGCCATCGAGACCCAGTACTTC
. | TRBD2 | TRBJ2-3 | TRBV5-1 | CASSGGGTLDTQYF | TGCGCCAGCAGTGGCGGGGGGACCCTAGATACGCAGTATTTT
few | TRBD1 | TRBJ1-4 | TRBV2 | CASNPFQGADEKLFF | TGTGCCAGCAATCCCTTCCAGGGGGCAGATGAAAAACTGTTTTTT
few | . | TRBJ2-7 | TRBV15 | CATSRTAGNQQYF | TGTGCCACCAGCAGAACAGCAGGGAACCAGCAGTACTTC
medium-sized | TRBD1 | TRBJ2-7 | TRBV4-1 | CASSQETDRGTYEQYF | TGCGCCAGCAGCCAAGAGACGGACAGGGGGACCTACGAGCAGTACTTC
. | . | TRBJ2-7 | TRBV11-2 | CASSLVGDSYEQYF | TGTGCCAGCAGCTTAGTCGGGGACTCCTACGAGCAGTACTTC
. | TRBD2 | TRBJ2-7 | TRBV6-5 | CASSYGASGSYEQYF | TGTGCCAGCAGTTACGGGGCTAGCGGTAGCTACGAGCAGTACTTC
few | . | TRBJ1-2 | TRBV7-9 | CASSYGGSGYGYTF | TGTGCCAGCAGCTACGGGGGTTCAGGCTATGGCTACACCTTC
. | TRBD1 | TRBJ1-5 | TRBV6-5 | CASRDSWGNQPQHF | TGTGCCAGCCGGGACAGCTGGGGCAATCAGCCCCAGCATTTT
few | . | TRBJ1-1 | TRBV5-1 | CASSAALGEGVGAFF | TGCGCCAGCAGCGCGGCACTGGGGGAGGGAGTAGGAGCTTTCTTT
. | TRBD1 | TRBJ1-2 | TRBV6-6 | CASSYFRDSSYGYTF | TGTGCCAGCAGTTACTTCCGGGACAGCAGCTATGGCTACACCTTC
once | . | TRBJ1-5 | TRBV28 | CASSPGDRNQPQHF | TGTGCCAGCAGTCCAGGGGACCGCAATCAGCCCCAGCATTTT
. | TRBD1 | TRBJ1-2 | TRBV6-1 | CASSMGQVIGGYTF | TGTGCCAGCAGTATGGGACAGGTTATAGGCGGCTACACCTTC
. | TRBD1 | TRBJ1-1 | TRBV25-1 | CASSEPGQVNTEAFF | TGTGCCAGCAGTGAACCCGGACAGGTGAACACTGAAGCTTTCTTT
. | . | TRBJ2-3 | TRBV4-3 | CASSLTRGSDTQYF | TGCGCCAGCAGCCTAACTCGAGGTTCCGATACGCAGTATTTT
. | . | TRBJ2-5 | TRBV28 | CASRDTGIQETQYF | TGTGCCAGCAGGGATACAGGGATCCAAGAGACCCAGTACTTC
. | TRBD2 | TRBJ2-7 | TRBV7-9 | CASTGGRANEQYF | TGTGCCAGCACCGGGGGGAGGGCCAACGAGCAGTACTTC
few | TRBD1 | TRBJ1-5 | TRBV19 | CACKGAQGAGQPQHF | TGTGCCTGTAAAGGGGCACAGGGGGCGGGTCAGCCCCAGCATTTT
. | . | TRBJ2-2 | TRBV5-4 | CASRSPERTGELFF | TGTGCCAGCAGATCACCCGAGCGCACCGGGGAGCTGTTTTTT
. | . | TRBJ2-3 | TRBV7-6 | CASSSRTDTDTQYF | TGTGCCAGCAGCTCCCGGACAGACACAGATACGCAGTATTTT
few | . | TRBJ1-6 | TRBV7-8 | CASSLPGPNSPLHF | TGTGCCAGCAGCTTACCAGGGCCCAATTCACCCCTCCACTTT
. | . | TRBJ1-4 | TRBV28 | CASSPPRSEGEKLFF | TGTGCCAGCAGTCCCCCCAGGTCTGAGGGTGAAAAACTGTTTTTT
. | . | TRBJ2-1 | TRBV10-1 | CASSPTRGGLGEQFF | TGCGCCAGCAGTCCTACTAGGGGGGGGTTGGGAGAGCAGTTCTTC
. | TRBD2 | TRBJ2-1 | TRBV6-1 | CASSDNRGGHNEQFF | TGTGCCAGCAGTGATAACCGGGGGGGCCACAATGAGCAGTTCTTC
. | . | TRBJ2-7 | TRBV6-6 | CASSQGPGEQYF | TGTGCCAGCAGTCAGGGGCCCGGGGAGCAGTACTTC
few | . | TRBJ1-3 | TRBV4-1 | CASSHPTGGNTIYF | TGCGCCAGCAGCCACCCGACAGGCGGAAACACCATATATTTT
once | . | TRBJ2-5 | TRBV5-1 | CASSQVDSQETQYF | TGCGCCAGCAGTCAAGTAGACAGCCAAGAGACCCAGTACTTC